These 21 T cell receptor beta chains originate from one sample sequenced in a study of T cells in localized non-small cell lung cancer. Repertoires were generated with immunoSEQ multiplex PCR, while TCRdb's copy carries only in-frame clones and drops some. The sample shows 45,000 to 60,000 clones, 86% of them seen only once. Source: peripheral blood, taken before any cancer treatment. The receptor set was obtained from a woman between 35 and 75 years old with stage I lung adenocarcinoma.

The chain couples TRBV6-1 to TRBJ1-2; no definite D call. Germline V lookup: CDR1 MNHNS, CDR2 SASEGT. The CDR3 consists of 15 residues. V gave up 2 bases and J gave up 1 base, with 11 bases separating them. CDR3 loop: CASSEWTGINYGYTF. DNA of the CDR3: TGTGCCAGCAGTGAATGGACGGGGATTAACTATGGCTACACCTTC.

This clone was recorded only once. The J gene is TRBJ1-2, the V gene TRBV6-5; TRBD1 matches 9 bases. The CDR3 has 15 amino acids. V lost 6 bases to trimming and J lost 1 base; unmatched junction nucleotides: 6. Germline V gives CDR1 MNHEY, CDR2 SVGAGI. As DNA, the CDR3 is TGTGCCAGCAGGCCCCGACAGGGGGGTAACTATGGCTACACCTTC. This gives the protein CASRPRQGGNYGYTF.

This clone was seen only a few times. The chain is built from TRBV5-1 and TRBJ1-3; D is undetermined. Germline V lookup: CDR1 SGHRS, CDR2 YFSETQ. This CDR3 has 16 amino acids. Trimming stripped 1 base from V and 0 bases from J, with 11 bases between. CDR3 DNA sequence: TGCGCCAGCAGCTTGTCGGGTACCAACTCTGGAAACACCATATATTTT. It translates to CASSLSGTNSGNTIYF.

The chain recombines TRBV7-8 with TRBJ1-5; the D is unclear. The CDR3 has 19 residues. Trimming removed 2 bases at V and 3 bases at J, with 23 bases between. Germline CDR1 and CDR2: SGHVS and FQNEAQ. CDR3 residues: CASSLFLVPGSVTNQPQHF. In nucleotides, the CDR3 is TGTGCCAGCAGCTTATTTCTCGTCCCGGGATCGGTGACCAATCAGCCCCAGCATTTT.

The rearrangement links TRBV19 to TRBJ1-5; possibly TRBD1 for D (5 bases). The ends were cut back, 5 bases at V and 6 bases at J, with 11 bases in the middle. This CDR3 comprises 13 residues. Germline loops: CDR1 LNHDA, CDR2 SQIVND (reference sequence). The CDR3 coding sequence is TGTGCCAGTAGTTCAGGGACCCGTCAGCCCCAGCATTTT. It translates to CASSSGTRQPQHF.

The chain employs TRBV7-2 and TRBJ2-3, with D perhaps matching TRBD1 or TRBD2 (6 bases each). The V and J ends lost 3 bases and 8 bases respectively, with 18 bases between them. This CDR3 spans 15 amino acids. Germline V gene data show CDR1 as SGHTA and CDR2 as FQGNSA. The CDR3 here is CASSLAGQGGGTQYF. CDR3 bases: TGTGCCAGCAGCTTGGCTGGCCAAGGAGGGGGTACGCAGTATTTT.

The V and J genes are TRBV9 and TRBJ1-1; the D gene is possibly TRBD1 (5 bases). Trimming shortened V by 4 bases and J by 5 bases, and 18 bases separated the two germline ends. Germline V gene data show CDR1 as SGDLS and CDR2 as YYNGEE. The CDR3 runs 15 residues. The CDR3 DNA follows: TGTGCCAGCAGCCCAGTGGGGGAAGGAAGGACTGAAGCTTTCTTT. It yields the protein CASSPVGEGRTEAFF.

The genes are TRBV2 and TRBJ1-3; D is unresolved. This CDR3 has 14 amino acids. Between the trimmed V and J ends, which lost 2 bases and 2 bases, there was a span of 7 bases. CDR1 is SNHLY and CDR2 is FYNNEI in the germline V gene. The CDR3 DNA sequence: TGTGCCAGCAGTGAACCAGGAGCTGGAAACACCATATATTTT. Translated: CASSEPGAGNTIYF.

The chain recombines TRBV28 with TRBJ1-4, with unresolved D. V dropped 7 bases and J dropped 2 bases, with 17 bases sitting between them. CDR1 MDHEN and CDR2 SYDVKM come from the germline V gene. The CDR3 totals 16 residues. Written as DNA, the CDR3 is TGTGCCAGCACTCCTAAAATTAGTAGGACTAATGAAAAACTGTTTTTT. This sequence encodes CASTPKISRTNEKLFF.

V and J are TRBV5-4 and TRBJ2-5; D perhaps matches TRBD1 (5 bases). V lost 0 bases and J 1 base, leaving 7 bases between the germline ends. The CDR3 extends over 14 amino acids. Germline V CDR1 and CDR2: SGHNT, YYREEE (reference sequence). CDR3 nucleotide sequence: TGTGCCAGCAGCTTGGGACAGAGCCAAGAGACCCAGTACTTC. It translates to CASSLGQSQETQYF.

The chain recombines TRBV7-2 with TRBJ1-4; 8 bases align to TRBD1. With V trimmed by 2 bases and J by 4 bases, 3 bases remained unmatched. Germline CDR1 reads SGHTA; CDR2 reads FQGNSA. There are 15 residues in the CDR3. The CDR3 is CASSLSRGHNEKLFF. In nucleotides, the CDR3 is TGTGCCAGCAGCTTAAGCAGGGGGCATAATGAAAAACTGTTTTTT. The variable domain in full, with the rest retrieved from reference TRBV7-2 and TRBJ1-4, is GAGVSQSPSNKVTEKGKDVELRCDPISGHTALYWYRQSLGQGLEFLIYFQGNSAPDKSGLPSDRFSAERTGGSVSTLTIQRTQQEDSAVYLCASSLSRGHNEKLFFGSGTQLSVL.

The V call is TRBV9, the J call TRBJ1-4; tentative D call: TRBD1 (5 bases). Germline V gene data show CDR1 as SGDLS and CDR2 as YYNGEE. Trimming took 0 bases from V and 8 from J, leaving 11 bases between them. This CDR3 comprises 14 residues. CDR3 residues: CASSVGQGGEKLFF. CDR3 DNA sequence: TGTGCCAGCAGCGTAGGGCAGGGTGGCGAAAAACTGTTTTTT.

The chain has TRBV19 and TRBJ1-3, with D uncertain. V was trimmed by 6 bases and J by 0 bases, leaving 9 bases between them. The CDR3 sequence is 14 residues long. Germline V lookup: CDR1 LNHDA, CDR2 SQIVND (reference sequence). This CDR3 is CASRQMSSGNTIYF. DNA for the CDR3: TGTGCCAGTAGACAGATGAGCTCTGGAAACACCATATATTTT.

This chain joins TRBV21-1 and TRBJ1-5. TRBV21-1 has pseudogene status. This CDR3 spans 12 amino acids. Here the CDR3 reads CASSKGRQPQHF. CDR3 nucleotides: TGTGCCAGCAGCAAAGGACGCCAGCCCCAGCATTTT.

V gene TRBV2 combines with J gene TRBJ2-3; maybe TRBD2 (5 bases). The CDR3 contains 13 residues. Per the germline V gene, CDR1 is SNHLY and CDR2 is FYNNEI. V was pared by 6 bases and J by 4 bases, with 11 bases between. The CDR3 DNA follows: TGTGCCAGCAGATTTCCACTAGCAGATACGCAGTATTTT. This sequence encodes CASRFPLADTQYF.

This chain links TRBV19 with TRBJ1-5; TRBD1 aligns across 7 bases. Trimming at V came to 5 bases and at J to 7 bases, leaving 8 bases not matched to a gene. The CDR3 consists of 14 residues. The germline V gene has CDR1 LNHDA and CDR2 SQIVND (reference sequence). The CDR3 DNA is TGTGCCAGTAGTGCCGGACAGGTTTACCAGCCCCAGCATTTT. As protein: CASSAGQVYQPQHF.

This chain links TRBV7-2 with TRBJ1-1, with 8 bases identical to TRBD1. Germline loops: CDR1 SGHTA, CDR2 FQGNSA. This CDR3 region has 14 residues. The junction had 4 bases not matched to a gene; V was cut back by 1 base and J by 6 bases. CDR3 bases: TGTGCCAGCAGCTTAGGGACAGGGACGGCTGAAGCTTTCTTT. Its translation is CASSLGTGTAEAFF.

The V call is TRBV25-1, the J call TRBJ2-7; D tentatively reads TRBD1 or TRBD2 (6 bases each). In germline, CDR1 is MGHDK, CDR2 SYGVNS. The CDR3 spans 13 residues. The V end was cut by 6 bases, the J end by 3 bases, with 12 bases between. The CDR3 region has the DNA TGTGCCAGCAGCCTAGGGGGGTTCTACGAGCAGTACTTC. Its protein is CASSLGGFYEQYF.

This clone was counted between two and nine times. The chain has TRBV7-8 and TRBJ1-5; 9 bases map to TRBD1. The CDR3 runs to 14 residues. In germline, CDR1 is SGHVS, CDR2 FQNEAQ. V trimming: 3 bases; J trimming: 5 bases; junction bases outside the gene matches: 2. In nucleotides, the CDR3 is TGTGCCAGCAGCTTGGGACAGGGACATCAGCCCCAGCATTTT. Its protein is CASSLGQGHQPQHF. Drawing the rest from reference TRBV7-8 and TRBJ1-5, the complete variable domain is GAGVSQSPRYKVAKRGQDVALRCDPISGHVSLFWYQQALGQGPEFLTYFQNEAQLDKSGLPSDRFFAERPEGSVSTLKIQRTQQEDSAVYLCASSLGQGHQPQHFGDGTRLSIL.

The chain couples TRBV28 to TRBJ1-3, with D possibly matching TRBD1 (6 bases). Trimming removed 7 bases from V and 0 bases from J, with 7 bases in between. The germline CDR1 and CDR2 sequences are MDHEN and SYDVKM. CDR3 length: 13 amino acids. CDR3 sequence reads: CASKGGSGNTIYF. CDR3 coding DNA: TGTGCCAGCAAAGGGGGCTCTGGAAACACCATATATTTT.

V usage is TRBV28 and J usage is TRBJ2-7; TRBD2 is a possible D gene (5 bases). The CDR3 is 11 residues long. Trimming left V 7 bases short and J 2 bases short, with 6 bases between. The V gene's germline CDR1 is MDHEN and CDR2 SYDVKM. This CDR3 reads CASNGAYEQYF. CDR3 nucleotide sequence: TGTGCCAGCAACGGGGCCTACGAGCAGTACTTC.